Here is one TCR beta chain with its context. Antigen unknown. This sample also contains other DNA sequences that code for the same CDR3. The data were taken from a study of shared clonotypes between healthy human individuals. Study details: Three plates each covered CD4 naive and memory; CD8 naive two, CD8 memory one. Whole-study findings and limits: On the whole, naive subsets had larger estimated richness than memory subsets had. Generation probabilities were higher for clonotypes shared across all four sorted-subset donors than for unshared ones.

Authors' methods: Junction-only sequences without quality scores were provided by ImmunoSEQ, so filtering was different. Assay used: immunoSEQ multiplex PCR; TCRdb lists only in-frame clones, some missing. V and J calls and clone size come straight from that table; D and trimming were deduced from the DNA. The sample records 650,000 to 750,000 clones, about three quarters being singletons. What was sequenced was memory CD4+ T cells sorted from blood. As to subset: CD45RA-negative fraction. The clonotype comes from a woman in her 30s in good health.

The CDR3 nucleotides read TGTGCCAGCAGTTCGCGCAGGGGGACTTACGAGCAGTACTTC. This codes for CASSSRRGTYEQYF. The rearrangement uses TRBV6-5 and TRBJ2-7; D is possibly TRBD1 (7 bases). Germline V gene sequence: CDR1 MNHEY, CDR2 SVGAGI. The CDR3 loop spans 14 amino acids. Deletions cut 4 bases from V and 4 bases from J, with 14 bases between.